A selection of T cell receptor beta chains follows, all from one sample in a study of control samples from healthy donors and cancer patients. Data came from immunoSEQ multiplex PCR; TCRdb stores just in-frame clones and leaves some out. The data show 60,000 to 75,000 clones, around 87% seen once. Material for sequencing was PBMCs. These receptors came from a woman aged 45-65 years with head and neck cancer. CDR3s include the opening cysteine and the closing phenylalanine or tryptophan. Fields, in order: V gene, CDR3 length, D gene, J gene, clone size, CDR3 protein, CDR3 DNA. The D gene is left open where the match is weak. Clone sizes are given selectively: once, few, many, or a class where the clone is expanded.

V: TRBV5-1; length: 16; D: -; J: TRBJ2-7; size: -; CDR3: CASSNNYTRGVGEQYF; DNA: TGCGCCAGCAGCAACAACTATACCCGGGGAGTCGGAGAGCAGTACTTC
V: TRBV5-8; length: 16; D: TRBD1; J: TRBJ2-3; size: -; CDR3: CASSLRTGGPTDTQYF; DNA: TGTGCCAGCAGCTTAAGGACAGGGGGTCCCACAGATACGCAGTATTTT
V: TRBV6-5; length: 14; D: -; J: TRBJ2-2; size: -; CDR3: CASSPRSSPRELFF; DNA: TGTGCCAGCAGTCCCCGATCTTCCCCCAGGGAGCTGTTTTTT
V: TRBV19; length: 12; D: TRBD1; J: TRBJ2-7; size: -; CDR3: CASRGQGPEQYF; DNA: TGTGCCAGTAGGGGACAGGGCCCCGAGCAGTACTTC
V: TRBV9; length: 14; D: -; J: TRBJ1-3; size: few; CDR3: CASSVYRDGNTIYF; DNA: TGTGCCAGCAGCGTATACAGGGATGGAAACACCATATATTTT
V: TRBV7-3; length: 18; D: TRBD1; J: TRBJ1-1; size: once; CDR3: CASSLGDRGLKGGTEAFF; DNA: TGTGCCAGCAGCTTAGGGGACAGGGGGTTAAAAGGAGGCACTGAAGCTTTCTTT
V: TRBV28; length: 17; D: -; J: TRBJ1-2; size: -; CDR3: CASSPRGVGRIDYGYTF; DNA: TGTGCCAGCAGTCCCCGGGGGGTAGGCAGGATTGACTATGGCTACACCTTC
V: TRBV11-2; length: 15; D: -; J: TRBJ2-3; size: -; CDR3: CASSIRRSSTDTQYF; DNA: TGTGCCAGCAGCATCCGGAGATCTAGCACAGATACGCAGTATTTT
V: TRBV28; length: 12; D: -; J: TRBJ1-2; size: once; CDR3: CASSRQNYGYTF; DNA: TGTGCCAGCAGCCGACAGAACTATGGCTACACCTTC
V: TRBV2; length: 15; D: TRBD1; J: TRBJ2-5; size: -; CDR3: CASRRELGQTGFQYF; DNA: TGTGCCAGCAGGCGCGAACTGGGACAGACCGGGTTCCAGTACTTC
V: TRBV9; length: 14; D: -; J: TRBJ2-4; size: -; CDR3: CASSVGAGKNIQYF; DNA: TGTGCCAGCAGCGTAGGGGCAGGAAAAAACATTCAGTACTTC
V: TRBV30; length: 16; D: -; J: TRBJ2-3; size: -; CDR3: CAWSTLGSASTDTQYF; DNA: TGTGCCTGGAGCACCCTCGGGAGCGCTAGCACAGATACGCAGTATTTT
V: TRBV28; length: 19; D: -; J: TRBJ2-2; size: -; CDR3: CASSLKIMRAGTRTGELFF; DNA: TGTGCCAGCAGTTTGAAAATAATGCGGGCAGGGACCCGCACCGGGGAGCTGTTTTTT
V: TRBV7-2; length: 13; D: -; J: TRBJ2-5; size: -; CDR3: CASSTNRVKTQYF; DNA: TGTGCCAGCAGCACTAACAGGGTGAAGACCCAGTACTTC
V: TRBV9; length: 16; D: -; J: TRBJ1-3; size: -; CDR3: CASSRQGQSSGNTIYF; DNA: TGTGCCAGCAGCCGTCAGGGACAAAGCTCTGGAAACACCATATATTTT
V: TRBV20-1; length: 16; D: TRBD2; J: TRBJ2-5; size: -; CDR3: CSASEIAGSFQETQYF; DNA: TGCAGTGCTAGTGAAATAGCGGGGTCTTTCCAAGAGACCCAGTACTTC
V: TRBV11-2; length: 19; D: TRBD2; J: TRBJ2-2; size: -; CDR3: CASSLQGSGGPWNTGELFF; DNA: TGTGCCAGCAGCCTCCAGGGGAGCGGGGGGCCCTGGAACACCGGGGAGCTGTTTTTT
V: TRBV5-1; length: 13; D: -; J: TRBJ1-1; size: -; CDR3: CASSFWVDTEAFF; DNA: TGCGCCAGCAGCTTTTGGGTGGACACTGAAGCTTTCTTT
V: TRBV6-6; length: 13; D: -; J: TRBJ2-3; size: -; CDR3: CASTGGRTDTQYF; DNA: TGTGCCAGCACTGGTGGGCGCACAGATACGCAGTATTTT
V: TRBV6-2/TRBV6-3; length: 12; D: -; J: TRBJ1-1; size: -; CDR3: CASSFRTSEAFF; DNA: TGTGCCAGCAGTTTCAGGACGAGTGAAGCTTTCTTT
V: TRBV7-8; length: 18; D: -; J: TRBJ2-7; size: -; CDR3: CASSFRTTRTGGAYEQYF; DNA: TGTGCCAGCAGCTTCCGTACAACCCGGACGGGGGGCGCCTACGAGCAGTACTTC
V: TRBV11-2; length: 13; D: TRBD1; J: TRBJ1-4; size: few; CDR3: CASSSTGGDSEPF; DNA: TGTGCCAGCAGCTCGACAGGGGGGGATTCAGAACCATTT
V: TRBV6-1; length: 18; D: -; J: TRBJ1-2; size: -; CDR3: CASSEYLGARLNEYGYTF; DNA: TGTGCCAGCAGTGAATATCTGGGGGCGCGTCTTAACGAATATGGCTACACCTTC
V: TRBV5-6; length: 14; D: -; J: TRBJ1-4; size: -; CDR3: CASSLGGGSRKLFF; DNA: TGTGCCAGCAGCTTGGGAGGGGGATCGCGAAAACTGTTTTTT
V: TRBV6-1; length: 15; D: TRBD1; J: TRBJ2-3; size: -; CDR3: CASSEGTGSTDTQYF; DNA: TGTGCCAGCAGTGAAGGGACAGGGAGCACAGATACGCAGTATTTT
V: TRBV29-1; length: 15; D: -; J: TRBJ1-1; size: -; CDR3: CSVEDRQGMNTEAFF; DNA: TGCAGCGTTGAAGATCGTCAGGGGATGAACACTGAAGCTTTCTTT
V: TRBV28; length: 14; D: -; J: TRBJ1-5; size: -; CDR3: CASSLIGGNQPQHF; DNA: TGTGCCAGCAGTTTGATAGGGGGCAATCAGCCCCAGCATTTT
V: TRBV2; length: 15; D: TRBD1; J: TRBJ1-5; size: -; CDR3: CASSLGTGVGQPQHF; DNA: TGTGCCAGCAGCCTAGGGACAGGGGTTGGTCAGCCCCAGCATTTT
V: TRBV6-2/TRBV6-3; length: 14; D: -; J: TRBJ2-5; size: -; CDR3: CASSYGTSTGTQYF; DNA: TGTGCCAGCAGTTACGGGACCTCCACTGGGACCCAGTACTTC
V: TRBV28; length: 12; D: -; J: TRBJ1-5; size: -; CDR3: CASTLGGQPQHF; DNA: TGTGCCAGCACCTTGGGGGGTCAGCCCCAGCATTTT
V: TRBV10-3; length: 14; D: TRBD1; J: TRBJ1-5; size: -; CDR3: CAIRSDRGNQPQHF; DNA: TGTGCCATCAGGTCGGACAGGGGCAATCAGCCCCAGCATTTT
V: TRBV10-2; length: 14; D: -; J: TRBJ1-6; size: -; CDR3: CASSGRSGNSPLHF; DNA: TGCGCCAGCAGTGGGCGCAGTGGAAATTCACCCCTCCACTTT